This T cell receptor (beta chain) was captured by sequencing in a study of T cell responses to AZD1222 COVID-19 vaccine. The study's findings and limits: All repertoire sampling was performed exclusively after the peak T cell response. Spike-specific TCR repertoires showed rising breadth and depth after two AZD1222 doses. Donor demographics were predominantly white British with a female majority; clonal diversity may be underestimated.

This table comes from immunoSEQ multiplex PCR, and its TCRdb copy is limited to in-frame clones, with some not included. This table has roughly 77,000 clones, 85% to 95% appearing once. To note about this clone: Its matching antigen is unknown. One end of the junction is discordant with germline, which a read error may explain.

The sequencing here drew on peripheral blood, taken on day 0 of AZD1222 vaccination. The clonotype originates from an adult in good health.

The chain's CDR3 is CACSIDLSTGGGGEQFF. In DNA, the CDR3 is TGTGCCTGTAGTATAGATCTATCGACCGGAGGGGGGGGTGAGCAGTTCTTC. The V and J genes are TRBV19 and TRBJ2-1, with TRBD2 as a possible D gene (7 bases). This CDR3 spans 17 amino acids. Germline CDR1 is LNHDA and CDR2 is SQIVND (reference sequence).